Sequencing of this T cell receptor beta chain was carried out in a study of human T cells and chemical hapten exposure. This clonotype was detected ten times or more. The sample's time point: pre-sensitization, week 0. Indicated treatment: therapeutic diphenylcyclopropenone sensitization with weekly scalp DPC. TCRdb fed the RACE reads into MiXCR, producing one record per CDR3 protein. The sample lists 350,000 to 450,000 distinct CDR3 sequences; roughly 5.3% were seen once. The material was whole blood, obtained in connection with sensitization to the hapten diphenylcyclopropenone (DPC). This TCR was sampled from a woman in her 50s with alopecia areata. Some clones in this sample may be carry-over from other donors' samples.

In DNA, the CDR3 is TGTGCCAGCAGCTTAGGCGGGGGCCTCACAGATACGCAGTATTTT. It encodes CASSLGGGLTDTQYF. The chain is built from TRBV7-8 and TRBJ2-3, with a possible D match to TRBD2 (7 bases). Germline V CDR1 and CDR2: SGHVS, FQNEAQ. V lost 1 base and J 2 bases, leaving 10 bases between the germline ends. CDR3 length: 15 residues. Complete variable domain (other parts from reference TRBV7-8 and TRBJ2-3): GAGVSQSPRYKVAKRGQDVALRCDPISGHVSLFWYQQALGQGPEFLTYFQNEAQLDKSGLPSDRFFAERPEGSVSTLKIQRTQQEDSAVYLCASSLGGGLTDTQYFGPGTRLTVL.